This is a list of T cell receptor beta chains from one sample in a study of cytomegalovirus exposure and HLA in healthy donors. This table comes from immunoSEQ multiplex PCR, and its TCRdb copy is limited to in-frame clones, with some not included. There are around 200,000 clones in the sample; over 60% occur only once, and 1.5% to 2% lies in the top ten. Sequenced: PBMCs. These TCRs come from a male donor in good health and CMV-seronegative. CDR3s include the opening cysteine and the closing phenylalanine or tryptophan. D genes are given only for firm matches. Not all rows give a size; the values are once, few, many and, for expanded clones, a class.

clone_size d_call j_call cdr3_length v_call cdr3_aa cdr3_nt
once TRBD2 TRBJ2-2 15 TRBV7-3 CASTLAGGNTGELFF TGTGCCAGCACCTTAGCGGGGGGGAACACCGGGGAGCTGTTTTTT
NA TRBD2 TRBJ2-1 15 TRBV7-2 CASSLGTGGGNEQFF TGTGCCAGCAGCTTAGGTACGGGAGGGGGGAATGAGCAGTTCTTC
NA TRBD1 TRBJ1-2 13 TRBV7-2 CASSADRVNGYTF TGTGCCAGCAGCGCGGACAGGGTTAACGGCTACACCTTC
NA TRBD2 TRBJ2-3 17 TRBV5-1 CASSFQRGGQGTDTQYF TGCGCCAGCAGCTTCCAGCGGGGGGGCCAGGGCACAGATACGCAGTATTTT
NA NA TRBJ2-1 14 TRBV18 CASSPPSGYNEQFF TGTGCCAGCTCACCCCCCAGCGGATACAATGAGCAGTTCTTC
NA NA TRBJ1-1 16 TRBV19 CASRTGSGPSGTEAFF TGTGCCAGTAGGACGGGGTCAGGCCCCTCTGGGACTGAAGCTTTCTTT
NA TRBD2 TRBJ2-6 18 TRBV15 CATSIGISGIPGANVLTF TGTGCCACCAGCATCGGGATTAGCGGGATTCCTGGGGCCAACGTCCTGACTTTC
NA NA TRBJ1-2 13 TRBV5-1 CASSLNPVDGYTF TGCGCCAGCAGCTTGAATCCGGTTGATGGCTACACCTTC
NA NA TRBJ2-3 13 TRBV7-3 CASSRSWADTQYF TGTGCCAGCAGCCGGTCCTGGGCGGATACGCAGTATTTT
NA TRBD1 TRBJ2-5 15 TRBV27 CASSFVQGAQETQYF TGTGCCAGCAGTTTCGTACAGGGGGCCCAAGAGACCCAGTACTTC
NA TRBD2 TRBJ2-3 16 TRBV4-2 CASSQGIAGSTDTQYF TGTGCCAGCAGCCAAGGAATAGCGGGGAGCACAGATACGCAGTATTTT
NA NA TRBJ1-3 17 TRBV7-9 CASSLGLGRLSGNTIYF TGTGCCAGCAGCTTGGGTCTGGGCAGGCTCTCTGGAAACACCATATATTTT
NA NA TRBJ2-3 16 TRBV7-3 CASSLRGSGGTDTQYF TGTGCCAGCAGCTTACGTGGGAGTGGCGGCACAGATACGCAGTATTTT
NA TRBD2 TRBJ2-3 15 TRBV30 CAWSVRAGGLDTQYF TGTGCCTGGAGTGTACGAGCGGGGGGGCTAGATACGCAGTATTTT